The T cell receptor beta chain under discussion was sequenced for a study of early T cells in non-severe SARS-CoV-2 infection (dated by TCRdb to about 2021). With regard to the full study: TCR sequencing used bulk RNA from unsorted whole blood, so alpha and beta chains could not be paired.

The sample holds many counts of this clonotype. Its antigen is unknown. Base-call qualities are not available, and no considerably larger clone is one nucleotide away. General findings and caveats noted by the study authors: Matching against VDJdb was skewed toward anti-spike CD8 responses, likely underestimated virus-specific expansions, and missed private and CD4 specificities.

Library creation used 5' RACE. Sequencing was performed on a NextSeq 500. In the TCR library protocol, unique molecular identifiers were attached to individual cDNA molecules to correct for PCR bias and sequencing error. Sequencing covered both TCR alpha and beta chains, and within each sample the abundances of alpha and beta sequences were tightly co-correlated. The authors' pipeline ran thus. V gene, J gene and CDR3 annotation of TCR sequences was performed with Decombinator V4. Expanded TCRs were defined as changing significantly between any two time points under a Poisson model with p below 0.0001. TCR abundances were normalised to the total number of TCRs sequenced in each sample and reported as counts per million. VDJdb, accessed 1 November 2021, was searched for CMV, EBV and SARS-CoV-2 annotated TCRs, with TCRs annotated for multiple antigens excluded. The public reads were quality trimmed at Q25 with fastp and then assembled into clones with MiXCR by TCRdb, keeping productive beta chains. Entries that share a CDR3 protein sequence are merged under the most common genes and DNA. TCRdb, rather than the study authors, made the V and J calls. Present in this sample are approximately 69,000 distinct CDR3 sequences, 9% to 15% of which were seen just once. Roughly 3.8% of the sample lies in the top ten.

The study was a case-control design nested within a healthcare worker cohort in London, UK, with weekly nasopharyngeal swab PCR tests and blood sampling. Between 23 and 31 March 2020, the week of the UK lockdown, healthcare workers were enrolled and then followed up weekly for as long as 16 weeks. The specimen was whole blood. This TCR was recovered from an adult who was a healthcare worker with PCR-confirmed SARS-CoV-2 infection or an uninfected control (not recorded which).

This receptor has the CDR3 CSVDHGRTEAFF. In nucleotides, the sequence is TGCAGCGTTGATCATGGTAGGACTGAAGCTTTCTTT. The chain was built from TRBV29-1 and TRBJ1-1; a confident D gene designation cannot be given. V is clipped by 3 bases and J by 5 bases, and the sequence between their germline boundaries is 10 bases long. Measured from the cysteine to the phenylalanine, the CDR3 is 12 residues long. Left in the record is the CDR3 DNA by itself, 36 bases read in frame from the first base. According to the germline V gene, CDR1 reads SQVTM and CDR2 reads ANQGSEA.